This T cell receptor beta chain was observed in a study of shared clonotypes between healthy human individuals. V lost 6 bases and J lost 12; bases outside the gene matches: 9. This CDR3 is 15 amino acids long. In germline, CDR1 is SEHNR, CDR2 FQNEAQ (reference sequence). The repertoire was sequenced with immunoSEQ multiplex PCR; TCRdb's copy has only in-frame clones and lacks some. The repertoire has 1,100,000 or so clones, around 78% of them found once; the top ten carry approximately 0.52%. This clone has more than one count but fewer than ten. The chain carries TRBV7-9 and TRBJ2-1; 15 nucleotides match TRBD2. Sequencing was carried out using memory CD4+ T cells from PBMCs. Subset defined: CD45RA-negative fraction. This receptor was obtained from a man younger than 30 in good health. Some clones in this sample may be carry-over from other donors' samples. The CDR3: CASRNGLAGGKRQFF. CDR3 DNA sequence: TGTGCCAGCAGAAACGGACTAGCGGGAGGGAAGCGGCAGTTCTTC. Using reference TRBV7-9 and TRBJ2-1 for the parts outside the CDR3, the full variable domain is DTGVSQNPRHKITKRGQNVTFRCDPISEHNRLYWYRQTLGQGPEFLTYFQNEAQLEKSRLLSDRFSAERPKGSFSTLEIQRTEQGDSAMYLCASRNGLAGGKRQFFGPGTRLTVL.